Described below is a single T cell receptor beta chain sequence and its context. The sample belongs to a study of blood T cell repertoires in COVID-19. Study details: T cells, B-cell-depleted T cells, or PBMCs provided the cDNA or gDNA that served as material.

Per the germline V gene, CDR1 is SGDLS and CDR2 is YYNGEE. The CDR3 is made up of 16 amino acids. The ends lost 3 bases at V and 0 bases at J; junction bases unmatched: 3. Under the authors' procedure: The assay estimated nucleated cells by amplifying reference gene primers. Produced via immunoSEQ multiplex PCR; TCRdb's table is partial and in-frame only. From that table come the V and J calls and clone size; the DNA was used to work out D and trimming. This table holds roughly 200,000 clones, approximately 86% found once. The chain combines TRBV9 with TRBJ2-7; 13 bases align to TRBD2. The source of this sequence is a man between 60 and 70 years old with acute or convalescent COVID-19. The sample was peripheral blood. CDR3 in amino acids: CASSAGLAGDSYEQYF. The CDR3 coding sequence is TGTGCCAGCAGCGCAGGACTAGCGGGGGACTCCTACGAGCAGTACTTC.